These T cell receptor beta chains were read from a single sample in a study of radiotherapy plus CTLA-4 blockade in lung cancer. TCRdb's copy holds only in-frame clones and misses some; the assay was immunoSEQ multiplex PCR. The table shows about 95,000 clones, with around 82% occurring only once. The material was peripheral blood, obtained from a patient treated with radiotherapy plus ipilimumab. These receptors were obtained from a human donor with non-small cell lung cancer who had stable disease on radiotherapy plus ipilimumab. Both conserved end residues are part of each CDR3. A D gene is named only where the DNA matches it firmly. Not every row has a clone size; where given, it reads once, few, many or a size class.

j_gene,d_gene,len,abundance,v_gene,CDR3aa,CDR3nt
TRBJ2-5,.,13,.,TRBV2,CASSQVPGETQYF,TGTGCCAGCAGCCAAGTCCCAGGGGAGACCCAGTACTTC
TRBJ2-7,.,14,once,TRBV10-2,CASSDGVGRGLEYF,TGCGCCAGCAGTGATGGGGTGGGCAGAGGATTGGAGTACTTC
TRBJ2-1,TRBD2,16,.,TRBV7-9,CASSFSTGGGGNEQFF,TGTGCCAGCAGCTTCTCGACCGGGGGGGGAGGAAATGAGCAGTTCTTC
TRBJ2-7,TRBD1,16,.,TRBV19,CASSMRSRQGRYEQYF,TGTGCCAGTAGTATGAGAAGCCGACAGGGGCGCTACGAGCAGTACTTC
TRBJ2-7,.,14,few,TRBV7-3,CASSLSLTSYEQYF,TGTGCCAGCAGCTTATCCCTGACTAGTTACGAGCAGTACTTC
TRBJ1-4,TRBD1,15,few,TRBV28,CASSRGTGVYEKLFF,TGTGCCAGCAGCCGGGGGACAGGGGTGTACGAAAAACTGTTTTTT
TRBJ1-6,.,13,.,TRBV28,CASSLQHNSPLHF,TGTGCCAGCAGTTTGCAGCATAATTCACCCCTCCACTTT
TRBJ2-2,.,14,.,TRBV9,CASSVGVGTGELFF,TGTGCCAGCAGCGTAGGGGTGGGTACCGGGGAGCTGTTTTTT
TRBJ2-3,TRBD2,18,.,TRBV5-4,CASSSEERGPSSTDTQYF,TGTGCCAGCAGCTCGGAGGAGCGGGGTCCATCTAGCACAGATACGCAGTATTTT
TRBJ1-3,.,16,.,TRBV18,CASSPPTGPYGNTIYF,TGTGCCAGCTCACCACCCACCGGACCTTACGGAAACACCATATATTTT
TRBJ1-2,.,12,.,TRBV29-1,CSVEAGMGGYTF,TGCAGCGTTGAAGCAGGGATGGGTGGCTACACCTTC
TRBJ1-5,.,12,.,TRBV15,CATSRIDQPQHF,TGTGCCACCAGCAGGATCGATCAGCCCCAGCATTTT
TRBJ1-6,.,13,.,TRBV30,CACGTVYNSPLHF,TGTGCCTGCGGGACTGTTTATAATTCACCCCTCCACTTT
TRBJ1-6,.,12,.,TRBV6-5,CASSETLFPLHF,TGTGCCAGCAGTGAAACCCTCTTCCCCCTCCACTTT
TRBJ2-6,.,16,.,TRBV5-1,CASSQMALSGANVLTF,TGCGCCAGCAGCCAAATGGCCCTCTCTGGGGCCAACGTCCTGACTTTC
TRBJ1-5,.,14,few,TRBV6-6,CASSYRGSNQPQHF,TGTGCCAGCAGTTACAGGGGGAGCAATCAGCCCCAGCATTTT
TRBJ2-2,.,13,.,TRBV14,CASSRQNTGELFF,TGTGCCAGCAGCAGGCAGAACACCGGGGAGCTGTTTTTT
TRBJ2-4,TRBD2,12,few,TRBV29-1,CSVVWEGNIQYF,TGCAGCGTTGTTTGGGAGGGAAACATTCAGTACTTC
TRBJ2-2,TRBD1,15,.,TRBV13,CASSEGTANTGELFF,TGTGCCAGCAGCGAAGGGACAGCGAACACCGGGGAGCTGTTTTTT
TRBJ2-7,.,14,.,TRBV30,CAHIPRDKTYEQYF,TGTGCCCATATCCCCCGGGACAAGACCTACGAGCAGTACTTC
TRBJ1-2,TRBD1,15,.,TRBV6-6,CASSYGGDRSQGYTF,TGTGCCAGCAGTTATGGAGGGGACAGGTCGCAAGGCTACACCTTC
TRBJ2-5,.,14,.,TRBV7-7,CASSLDGLRETQYF,TGTGCCAGCAGCTTAGATGGACTCCGGGAGACCCAGTACTTC
TRBJ2-5,.,17,.,TRBV19,CASSPTVPGLPKETQYF,TGTGCCAGTAGCCCGACGGTCCCGGGACTGCCCAAAGAGACCCAGTACTTC
TRBJ2-7,TRBD2,15,.,TRBV15,CATSRGLAGFPEQYF,TGTGCCACCAGCAGAGGACTAGCGGGATTTCCCGAGCAGTACTTC
TRBJ2-3,.,12,few,TRBV11-3,CASSSGVDTQYF,TGTGCCAGCAGCTCAGGGGTAGATACGCAGTATTTT
TRBJ2-5,.,16,.,TRBV21-1,CASSKETSGGQETQYF,TGTGCCAGCAGCAAAGAGACTAGCGGGGGCCAAGAGACCCAGTACTTC
TRBJ1-4,TRBD1,16,.,TRBV28,CASSSWTGVRDEKLFF,TGTGCCAGCAGTTCCTGGACAGGGGTCCGGGATGAAAAACTGTTTTTT
TRBJ2-7,TRBD1,12,.,TRBV6-1,CASRGTGHEQYF,TGTGCCAGCAGGGGGACAGGGCACGAGCAGTACTTC
TRBJ1-2,TRBD1,14,.,TRBV25-1,CVSSPGQGAGGYTF,TGTGTCAGCAGTCCGGGACAGGGGGCGGGTGGCTACACCTTC
TRBJ1-5,.,13,once,TRBV7-2,CASSPSRFQPQHF,TGTGCCAGCAGCCCCTCCCGGTTTCAGCCCCAGCATTTT
TRBJ1-2,.,14,.,TRBV19,CASSIGDSNYGYTF,TGTGCCAGTAGTATAGGCGACAGTAACTATGGCTACACCTTC
TRBJ1-6,.,14,.,TRBV28,CASSLLPGEAPLHF,TGTGCCAGCAGTTTATTGCCAGGGGAGGCACCCCTCCACTTT
TRBJ2-1,.,15,.,TRBV5-1,CASSLEGRGPNEQFF,TGCGCCAGCAGCTTGGAAGGCAGGGGTCCCAATGAGCAGTTCTTC
TRBJ2-1,.,18,.,TRBV7-8,CASSLEASPNRLYNEQFF,TGTGCCAGCAGCTTAGAGGCTAGCCCAAACCGTTTATACAATGAGCAGTTCTTC
TRBJ1-4,.,15,once,TRBV5-1,CASSADSGSNEKLFF,TGCGCCAGCAGCGCCGACAGTGGCTCTAATGAAAAACTGTTTTTT
TRBJ1-2,TRBD1,15,.,TRBV18,CASSPRDRSHYGYTF,TGTGCCAGCTCACCAAGGGACAGGAGTCACTATGGCTACACCTTC
TRBJ2-3,.,13,.,TRBV7-7,CASSFQAKDTQYF,TGTGCTAGCAGCTTTCAAGCAAAAGATACGCAGTATTTT
TRBJ1-5,.,13,.,TRBV6-6,CASRPMGNQPQHF,TGTGCCAGCAGGCCGATGGGCAATCAGCCCCAGCATTTT
TRBJ2-7,.,12,.,TRBV30,CAWSPDLYEQYF,TGTGCCTGGAGTCCGGACTTATACGAGCAGTACTTC
TRBJ1-2,TRBD1,15,once,TRBV5-6,CASSLGGTGIYGYTF,TGTGCCAGCAGCTTGGGAGGGACAGGGATCTATGGCTACACCTTC
TRBJ1-2,.,14,once,TRBV2,CASSAQVPGGGYTF,TGTGCCAGCAGTGCACAGGTCCCCGGCGGGGGCTACACCTTC
TRBJ2-7,.,12,.,TRBV6-5,CASSSSSPEQYF,TGTGCCAGCAGTTCATCCAGCCCCGAGCAGTACTTC
TRBJ2-7,TRBD2,16,.,TRBV9,CASSFRGTSGPYEQYF,TGTGCCAGCAGCTTCCGAGGGACTAGCGGTCCTTACGAGCAGTACTTC
TRBJ2-5,TRBD2,16,.,TRBV5-1,CASSRWTSGPQETQYF,TGCGCCAGCAGCCGTTGGACTAGCGGGCCGCAAGAGACCCAGTACTTC
TRBJ1-2,.,14,.,TRBV28,CASSLFQVGDGYTF,TGTGCCAGCAGTTTATTTCAGGTCGGGGACGGCTACACCTTC
TRBJ2-1,.,14,.,TRBV28,CASSFGSPSNEQFF,TGTGCCAGCAGTTTTGGTTCTCCTAGCAATGAGCAGTTCTTC
TRBJ1-1,.,16,.,TRBV19,CASTPQRTPMNTEAFF,TGTGCCAGTACCCCCCAGAGGACTCCCATGAACACTGAAGCTTTCTTT
TRBJ1-6,.,12,.,TRBV2,CASRLISSPLHF,TGTGCCAGCAGGCTCATAAGTTCACCCCTCCACTTT
TRBJ2-5,.,13,.,TRBV11-2,CASSLRMRETQYF,TGTGCCAGCAGCTTACGCATGCGGGAGACCCAGTACTTC
TRBJ2-7,.,16,.,TRBV11-2,CASSLGLRVAHYEQYF,TGTGCCAGCAGCTTAGGCTTGAGGGTAGCCCACTACGAGCAGTACTTC
TRBJ1-5,TRBD1,17,.,TRBV7-9,CASSIGTGKREGQPQHF,TGTGCCAGCAGCATCGGGACAGGGAAAAGAGAGGGTCAGCCCCAGCATTTT
TRBJ2-5,.,13,.,TRBV7-9,CASGLSGRETQYF,TGTGCCAGCGGGCTGAGCGGCCGAGAGACCCAGTACTTC
TRBJ2-3,.,12,.,TRBV2,CASRPGLATQYF,TGTGCCAGCAGGCCGGGACTCGCTACGCAGTATTTT
TRBJ1-1,TRBD1,15,.,TRBV5-1,CASSLGQGVNTEAFF,TGCGCCAGCAGCTTGGGACAGGGGGTGAACACTGAAGCTTTCTTT